The clone carrying this T cell receptor beta chain was observed a single time. What it recognizes is unknown. The sample comes from a study of PD-1 blockade in classical Hodgkin lymphoma. Sequencing was performed with immunoSEQ multiplex PCR; in TCRdb, only in-frame clones are kept and a portion is missing. The top ten clones hold 15% to 20% of a sample with 90,000 to 120,000 clones, around 89% of them seen once. Points from the study as a whole: Complete responders showed a baseline diversity that resembled the diversity of newly diagnosed patients. Diversity in CD4+ TCRs, unlike that measured in CD8+ TCRs, had risen significantly by C4D1. Patients starting nivolumab less than 1 year after ASCT had lower diversity and were excluded from later analyses.

Each of the patients experienced relapse following autologous stem cell transplantation, and their brentuximab vedotin exposure differed. This specimen consisted of peripheral blood mononuclear cells (PBMCs), obtained before the second cycle of nivolumab. This receptor was identified in a human donor with classical Hodgkin lymphoma.

In DNA, the CDR3 is TGTGCCAGCAGGGAAACGTCAGGGTCGACTAATGAAAAACTGTTTTTT. It is translated as CASRETSGSTNEKLFF. The chain uses TRBV2 and TRBJ1-4; perhaps TRBD1 as D (5 bases). CDR1 and CDR2 (germline): SNHLY, FYNNEI. V lost 6 bases and J lost 2, with 16 bases in between. This CDR3 is 16 amino acids long.